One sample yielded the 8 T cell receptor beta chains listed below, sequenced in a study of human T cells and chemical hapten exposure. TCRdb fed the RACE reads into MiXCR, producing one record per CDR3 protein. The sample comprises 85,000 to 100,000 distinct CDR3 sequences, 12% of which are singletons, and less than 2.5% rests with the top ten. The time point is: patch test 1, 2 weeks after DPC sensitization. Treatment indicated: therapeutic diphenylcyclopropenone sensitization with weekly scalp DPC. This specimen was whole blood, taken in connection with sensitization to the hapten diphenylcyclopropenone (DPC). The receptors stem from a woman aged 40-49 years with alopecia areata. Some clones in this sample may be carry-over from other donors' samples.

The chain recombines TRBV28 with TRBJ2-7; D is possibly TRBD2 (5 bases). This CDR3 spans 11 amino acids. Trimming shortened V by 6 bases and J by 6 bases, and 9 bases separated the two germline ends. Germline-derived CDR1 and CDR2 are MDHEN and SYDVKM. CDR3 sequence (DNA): TGTGCCAGCAGCCGGGAACTCGAGCAGTACTTC. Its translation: CASSRELEQYF. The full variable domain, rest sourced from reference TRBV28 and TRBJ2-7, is DVKVTQSSRYLVKRTGEKVFLECVQDMDHENMFWYRQDPGLGLRLIYFSYDVKMKEKGDIPEGYSVSREKKERFSLILESASTNQTSMYLCASSRELEQYFGPGTRLTVT.

CDR3 DNA: TGTGCCAGCAGCTTATCCGGGGGCGATACTGAAGCTTTCTTT. Translation: CASSLSGGDTEAFF. The chain links TRBV7-3 to TRBJ1-1; a weak D match, TRBD1 (6 bases). V was trimmed by 2 bases and J by 5 bases, leaving 12 bases between them. The CDR3 runs 14 residues. Germline assignment: CDR1 SGHTA and CDR2 FQGTGA.

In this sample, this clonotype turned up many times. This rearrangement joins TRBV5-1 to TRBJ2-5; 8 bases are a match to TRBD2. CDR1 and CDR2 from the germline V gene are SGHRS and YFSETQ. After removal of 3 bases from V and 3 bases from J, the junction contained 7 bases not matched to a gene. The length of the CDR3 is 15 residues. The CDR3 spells CASSYTPGLEETQYF. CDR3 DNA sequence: TGCGCCAGCAGCTATACGCCGGGACTAGAAGAGACCCAGTACTTC.

The CDR3 bases are TGTGCCATCAGTGAAAGGGGACAGTCGTTAGATACGCAGTATTTT. Amino acid sequence: CAISERGQSLDTQYF. The gene calls are TRBV10-3 and TRBJ2-3; 7 nucleotides match TRBD1. This CDR3 spans 15 amino acids. Per germline, CDR1 ENHRY and CDR2 SYGVKD. The J segment lost 5 bases and the V segment lost 3 bases, leaving 8 bases of the junction unmatched.

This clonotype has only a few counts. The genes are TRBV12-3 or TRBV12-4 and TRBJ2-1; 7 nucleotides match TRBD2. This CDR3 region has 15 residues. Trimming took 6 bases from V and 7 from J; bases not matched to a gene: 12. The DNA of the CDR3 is TGTGCCAGCAGGTCAAGGGACTACCGCTCGAATGAGCAGTTCTTC. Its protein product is CASRSRDYRSNEQFF.

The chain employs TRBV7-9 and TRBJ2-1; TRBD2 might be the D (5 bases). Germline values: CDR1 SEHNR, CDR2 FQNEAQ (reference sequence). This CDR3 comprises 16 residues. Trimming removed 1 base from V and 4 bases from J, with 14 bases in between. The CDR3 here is CASSLVARLLYNEQFF. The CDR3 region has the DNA TGTGCCAGCAGCTTAGTTGCTCGACTACTTTACAATGAGCAGTTCTTC.

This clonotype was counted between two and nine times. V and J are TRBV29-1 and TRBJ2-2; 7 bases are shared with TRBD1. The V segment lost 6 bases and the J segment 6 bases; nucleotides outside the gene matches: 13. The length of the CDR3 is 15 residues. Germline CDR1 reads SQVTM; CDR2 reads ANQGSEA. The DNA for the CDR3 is TGCAGCGTGCCCACAGGGGCCTCTAACCCCGGGGAGCTGTTTTTT. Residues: CSVPTGASNPGELFF.

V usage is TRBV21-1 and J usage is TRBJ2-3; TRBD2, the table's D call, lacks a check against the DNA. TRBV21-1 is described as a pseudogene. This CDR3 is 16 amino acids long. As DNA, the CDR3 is TGTGCCAGCATCCGTCGGACTATGCGAAGCACAGATACGCAGTATTTT. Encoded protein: CASIRRTMRSTDTQYF.